The present T cell receptor beta chain was sequenced within a study of blood T cell repertoires in COVID-19 (dated by TCRdb to 2020 to 2022). For the wider study: Samples from collaborators originated in the United States, Italy and Spain and spanned both the acute and convalescent phases of COVID-19. The material from the prospective study consisted of cDNA or gDNA derived from T cells, B-cell-depleted T cells, or PBMCs. Subjects who had been exposed to COVID-19, were actively infected with it, or had recovered from it provided the deeply sampled blood TCRbeta repertoires that made up the dataset. The repertoires were released in a freely available public database meant as a resource for research on the immune response to SARS-CoV-2. The samples were drawn from two sources: the first 160 participants of the ongoing ImmuneRACE study, and approximately 1,300 subjects contributed by 6 global collaborators. The sample metadata nearly always contained a de-identified subject ID, COVID-19 status, age in years and sex. HLA class I and class II types, where available, came from metadata supplied by the sample provider rather than from assay-based typing. General findings and caveats noted by the study authors: The quantity of clinical and demographic metadata differed by source and by participant and was supplied without curation.

The CDR3 holds 15 amino acids from the cysteine to the phenylalanine. Solely the CDR3 DNA is kept, with 45 bases framed from the first base. The germline V gene sets CDR1 to MDHEN and CDR2 to SYDVKM. V was cut back by 5 bases and J by 3 bases, leaving a gap of 17 bases between them. Whole blood was collected in K2EDTA tubes by collaborating institutions according to the institutions' own protocols. Collaborator samples were shipped for TCRbeta analysis as frozen whole blood, isolated PBMCs, or DNA extracted from either sample type. This clone was recorded only once. No antigen is known for it. Base qualities are not recorded, but no much larger clone differs from it by a single base. TCRbeta CDR3 regions were amplified from genomic DNA using the immunoSEQ Assay, a bias-controlled multiplex PCR. As for the original processing: The number of nucleated cells in each sample was estimated from the amplification of reference gene primers within the assay. Sequence reads were collapsed and filtered to measure the absolute abundance of every unique TCRbeta CDR3 rearrangement. For each sample, productive Simpson clonality was calculated as the square root of Simpson's diversity index over productive rearrangements. The immuneACCESS repertoire file appears here via TCRdb, limited to in-frame rearrangements. These files lack a portion of the clones; in checked studies, under half of the deficit traces to unresolved V genes, and the cause of the others is not known. The V and J calls and the clone size are those of that table, but D and trimming were determined from the DNA. This sample comprises about 94,000 clones, 80% of them detected only once. The ten largest make up 19% of the sample.

The rearranged segments are TRBV28 and TRBJ2-7, with a weak D call of TRBD1 (5 bases match). Source material: peripheral blood. The source is a human donor in a cohort sampled during active COVID-19. The sequenced DNA is TGTGCCAGCAGTATCCCTGGGGCAGGTGGCTACGAGCAGTACTTC. Its translation is CASSIPGAGGYEQYF.